Shown below are 4 T cell receptor beta chains from a single sample sequenced in a study of shared clonotypes between healthy human individuals. Assay: immunoSEQ multiplex PCR; the TCRdb copy retains only in-frame clones and omits some. The data hold more than 450,000 clones, with 70% to 80% observed a single time. The material sequenced was PBMCs. The receptors shown here come from a middle-aged woman in good health. Some clones in this sample may be carry-over from other donors' samples.

The chain has TRBV28 and TRBJ2-5; TRBD2 agrees at 7 bases. V dropped 4 bases and J dropped 1; count of bases not matched to a gene: 6. Germline V gene lookup returns CDR1 MDHEN and CDR2 SYDVKM. This CDR3 spans 15 amino acids. Written as DNA, the CDR3 is TGTGCCAGCAGTTCTAGCGGAACCCCCCAAGAGACCCAGTACTTC. It yields the protein CASSSSGTPQETQYF.

This clone was detected a few times. The chain couples TRBV7-2 to TRBJ1-2; 9 bases line up with TRBD1. J lost 6 bases, V lost 5 bases, and 7 bases had no gene match. Germline V CDR1 and CDR2: SGHTA, FQGNSA. The CDR3 is made up of 14 amino acids. The CDR3 nucleotides read TGTGCCAGCAGCCCCGGACAGGGGATCGATGGCTACACCTTC. Protein: CASSPGQGIDGYTF.

This chain uses TRBV5-4 with TRBJ2-7; 9 bases match TRBD1. Germline-derived CDR1 and CDR2 are SGHNT and YYREEE (reference sequence). The CDR3 runs to 17 residues. V lost 4 bases, J lost 0 bases, and 11 bases stayed unmatched. CDR3 protein: CASSPGQGTQSSYEQYF. CDR3 DNA: TGTGCCAGCAGCCCCGGACAGGGGACTCAAAGCTCCTACGAGCAGTACTTC.

V usage is TRBV7-9 and J usage is TRBJ2-1; D uncertain. CDR3 length equals 15 residues. The germline V and J ends were trimmed by 3 bases and 8 bases, with 17 bases remaining between them. Germline assignment: CDR1 SEHNR and CDR2 FQNEAQ (reference sequence). For the CDR3, the DNA is TGTGCCAGCAGCTTTTTAGGTCGTCAAGGGCATGAGCAGTTCTTC. The encoded protein is CASSFLGRQGHEQFF. The full variable domain, rest sourced from reference TRBV7-9 and TRBJ2-1, is DTGVSQNPRHKITKRGQNVTFRCDPISEHNRLYWYRQTLGQGPEFLTYFQNEAQLEKSRLLSDRFSAERPKGSFSTLEIQRTEQGDSAMYLCASSFLGRQGHEQFFGPGTRLTVL.